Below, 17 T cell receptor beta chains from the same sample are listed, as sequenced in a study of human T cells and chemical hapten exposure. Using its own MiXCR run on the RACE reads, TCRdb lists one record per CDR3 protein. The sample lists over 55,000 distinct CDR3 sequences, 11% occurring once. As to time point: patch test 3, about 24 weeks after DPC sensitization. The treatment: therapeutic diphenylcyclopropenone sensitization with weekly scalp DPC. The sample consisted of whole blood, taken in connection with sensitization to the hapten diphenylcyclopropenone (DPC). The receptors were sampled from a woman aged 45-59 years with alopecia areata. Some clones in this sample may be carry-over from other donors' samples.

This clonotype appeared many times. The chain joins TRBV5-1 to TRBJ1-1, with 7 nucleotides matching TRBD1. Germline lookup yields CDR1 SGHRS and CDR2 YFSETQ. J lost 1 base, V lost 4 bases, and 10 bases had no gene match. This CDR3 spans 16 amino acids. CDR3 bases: TGCGCCAGCAGCCGCGACAGGGAAAACGGGAACACTGAAGCTTTCTTT. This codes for CASSRDRENGNTEAFF. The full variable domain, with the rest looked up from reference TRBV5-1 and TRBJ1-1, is KAGVTQTPRYLIKTRGQQVTLSCSPISGHRSVSWYQQTPGQGLQFLFEYFSETQRNKGNFPGRFSGRQFSNSRSEMNVSTLELGDSALYLCASSRDRENGNTEAFFGQGTRLTVV.

CDR3 in amino acids: CASSHEGGPNTGELFF. In DNA, the CDR3 is TGTGCCAGCAGCCATGAGGGGGGACCGAACACCGGGGAGCTGTTTTTT. The chain couples TRBV28 to TRBJ2-2; D could derive from TRBD1 or TRBD2 (6 bases each). This CDR3 contains 16 residues. Germline V lookup: CDR1 MDHEN, CDR2 SYDVKM. Trimming stripped 6 bases from V and 0 bases from J, with 14 bases between.

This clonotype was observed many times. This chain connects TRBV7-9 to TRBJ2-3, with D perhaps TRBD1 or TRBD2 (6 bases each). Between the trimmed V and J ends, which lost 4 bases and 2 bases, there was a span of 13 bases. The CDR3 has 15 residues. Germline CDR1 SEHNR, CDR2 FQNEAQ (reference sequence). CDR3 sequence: CASSSDGGHTDTQYF. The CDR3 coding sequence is TGTGCCAGCAGCTCCGATGGGGGGCACACAGATACGCAGTATTTT.

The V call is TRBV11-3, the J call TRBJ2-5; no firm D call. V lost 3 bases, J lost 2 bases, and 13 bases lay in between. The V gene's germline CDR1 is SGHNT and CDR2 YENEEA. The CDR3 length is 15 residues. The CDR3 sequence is CASSFGLHPQETQYF. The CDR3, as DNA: TGTGCCAGCAGCTTTGGGCTACACCCGCAAGAGACCCAGTACTTC.

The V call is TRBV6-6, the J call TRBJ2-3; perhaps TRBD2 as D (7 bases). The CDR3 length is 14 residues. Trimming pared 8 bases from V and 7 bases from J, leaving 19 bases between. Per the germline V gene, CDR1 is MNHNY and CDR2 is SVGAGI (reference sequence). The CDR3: CASETGGRSYTQYF. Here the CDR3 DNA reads TGTGCCAGCGAGACGGGGGGCCGATCCTATACGCAGTATTTT.

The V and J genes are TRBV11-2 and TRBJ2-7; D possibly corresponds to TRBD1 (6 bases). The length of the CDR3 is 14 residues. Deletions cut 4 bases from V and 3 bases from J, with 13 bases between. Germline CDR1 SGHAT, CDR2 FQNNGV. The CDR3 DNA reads TGTGCCAGCAGCTCCTTCGGACAGAACTACGAGCAGTACTTC. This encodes CASSSFGQNYEQYF.

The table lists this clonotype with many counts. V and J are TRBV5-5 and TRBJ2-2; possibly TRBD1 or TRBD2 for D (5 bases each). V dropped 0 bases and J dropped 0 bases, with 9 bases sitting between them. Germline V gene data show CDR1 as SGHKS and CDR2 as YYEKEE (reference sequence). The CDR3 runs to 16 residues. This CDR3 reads CASSLEGPTNTGELFF. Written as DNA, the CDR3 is TGTGCCAGCAGCTTGGAGGGACCGACGAACACCGGGGAGCTGTTTTTT.

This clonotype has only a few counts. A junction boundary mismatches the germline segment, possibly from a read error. The DNA of the CDR3 is TGTGCCAGCAGCTTAGTTGGTCTAGACACCGGGGAGCCGTTTTTT. The encoded protein is CASSLVGLDTGEPFF. The chain joins TRBV7-2 to TRBJ2-2, with a tentative D call TRBD2 (5 bases). This CDR3 has 15 residues. CDR1 SGHTA and CDR2 FQGNSA come from the germline V gene.

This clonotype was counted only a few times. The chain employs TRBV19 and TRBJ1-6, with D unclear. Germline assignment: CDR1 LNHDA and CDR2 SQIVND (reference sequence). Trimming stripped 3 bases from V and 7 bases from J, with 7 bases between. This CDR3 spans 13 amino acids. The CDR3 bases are TGTGCCAGTAGTATGGCAGGAAATTCACCCCTCCACTTT. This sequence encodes CASSMAGNSPLHF.

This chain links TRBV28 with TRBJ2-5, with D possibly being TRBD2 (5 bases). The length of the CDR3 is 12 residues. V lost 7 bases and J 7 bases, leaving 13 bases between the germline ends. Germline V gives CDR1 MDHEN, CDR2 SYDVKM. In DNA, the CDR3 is TGTGCCAGCACGGTCGGGATGGGGACCCAGTACTTC. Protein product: CASTVGMGTQYF.

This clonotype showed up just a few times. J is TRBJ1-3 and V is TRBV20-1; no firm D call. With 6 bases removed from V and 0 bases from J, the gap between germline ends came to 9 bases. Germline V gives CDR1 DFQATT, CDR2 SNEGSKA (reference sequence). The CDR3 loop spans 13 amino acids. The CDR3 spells CSAEAGSGNTIYF. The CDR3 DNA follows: TGCAGTGCCGAGGCGGGCTCTGGAAACACCATATATTTT.

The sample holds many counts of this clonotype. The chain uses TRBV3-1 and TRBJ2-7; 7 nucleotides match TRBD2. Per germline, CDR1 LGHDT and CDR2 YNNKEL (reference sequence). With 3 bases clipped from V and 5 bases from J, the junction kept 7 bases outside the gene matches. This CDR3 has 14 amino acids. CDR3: CASSHSGIRDEQYF. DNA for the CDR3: TGTGCCAGCAGCCACAGCGGGATTCGGGACGAGCAGTACTTC.

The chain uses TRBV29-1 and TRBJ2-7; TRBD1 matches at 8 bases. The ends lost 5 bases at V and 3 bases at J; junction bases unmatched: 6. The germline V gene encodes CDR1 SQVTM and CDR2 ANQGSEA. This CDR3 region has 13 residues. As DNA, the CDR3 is TGCAGCGTTCCGGGACAGGACCTCTACGAGCAGTACTTC. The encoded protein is CSVPGQDLYEQYF.

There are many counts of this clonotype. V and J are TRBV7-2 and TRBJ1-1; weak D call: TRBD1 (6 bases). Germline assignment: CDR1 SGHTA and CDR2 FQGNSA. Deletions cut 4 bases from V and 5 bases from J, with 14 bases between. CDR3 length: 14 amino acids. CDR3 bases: TGTGCCAGCAGCTCATACCAGGGGCCTACTGAAGCTTTCTTT. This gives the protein CASSSYQGPTEAFF. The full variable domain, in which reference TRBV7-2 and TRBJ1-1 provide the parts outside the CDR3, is GAGVSQSPSNKVTEKGKDVELRCDPISGHTALYWYRQSLGQGLEFLIYFQGNSAPDKSGLPSDRFSAERTGGSVSTLTIQRTQQEDSAVYLCASSSYQGPTEAFFGQGTRLTVV.

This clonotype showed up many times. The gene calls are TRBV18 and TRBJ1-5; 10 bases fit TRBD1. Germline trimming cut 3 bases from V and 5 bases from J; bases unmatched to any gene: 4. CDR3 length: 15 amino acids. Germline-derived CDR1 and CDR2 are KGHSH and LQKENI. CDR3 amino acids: CASSPGQGEYQPQHF. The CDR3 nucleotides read TGTGCCAGCTCACCCGGACAGGGGGAATATCAGCCCCAGCATTTT.

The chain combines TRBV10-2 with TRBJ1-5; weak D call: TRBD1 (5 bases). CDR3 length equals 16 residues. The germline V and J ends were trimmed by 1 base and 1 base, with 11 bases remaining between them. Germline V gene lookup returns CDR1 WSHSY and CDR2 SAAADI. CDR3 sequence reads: CASSEWRGASNQPQHF. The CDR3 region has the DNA TGCGCCAGCAGTGAGTGGAGAGGGGCAAGCAATCAGCCCCAGCATTTT.

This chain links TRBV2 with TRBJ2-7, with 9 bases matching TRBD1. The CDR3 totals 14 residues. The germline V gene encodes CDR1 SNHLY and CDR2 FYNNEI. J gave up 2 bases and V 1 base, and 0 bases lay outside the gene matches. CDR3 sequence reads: CASSEGTGAYEQYF. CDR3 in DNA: TGTGCCAGCAGTGAAGGGACAGGGGCCTACGAGCAGTACTTC.